This entry lists 17 T cell receptor beta chains sequenced from one sample in a study of metastatic and nonmetastatic thyroid tumors. Thyroid surgery was performed in patients who had received no treatment beforehand. TCRdb re-called the PCR reads with MiXCR. The table records roughly 89,000 clones, approximately 13% of them present only once. The sample was tumor tissue. The receptors were sampled from a female donor with papillary thyroid cancer or a benign thyroid nodule (not recorded which). Some clones in this sample may be carry-over from other donors' samples.

As for this clone: Possible read error: a much larger clone is one base away. J is TRBJ2-1 and V is TRBV3-1; 7 positions agree with TRBD1. Germline lookup yields CDR1 LGHDT and CDR2 YNNKEL (reference sequence). The V segment lost 4 bases and the J segment 9 bases; nucleotides outside the gene matches: 12. The CDR3 contains 15 residues. CDR3 amino acids: CASSRRGTFKVEQFF. As DNA, the CDR3 is TGTGCCAGCAGCCGCAGGGGGACGTTTAAGGTTGAGCAGTTCTTC.

This clone was counted ten times or more. The chain recombines TRBV19 with TRBJ2-3; either TRBD1 or TRBD2 may fit D (6 bases each). In germline, CDR1 is LNHDA, CDR2 SQIVND (reference sequence). The CDR3 has 16 residues. V lost 3 bases, J lost 0 bases, and 13 bases lay in between. The CDR3 here is CASSIGGGGSTDTQYF. CDR3 DNA: TGTGCCAGTAGTATCGGGGGCGGCGGAAGCACAGATACGCAGTATTTT.

There are a few counts of this clone. A clone one base away is much larger, so this may be a read error. The chain employs TRBV6-5 and TRBJ1-5; D is ambiguous. The CDR3 has 13 residues. In germline, CDR1 is MNHEY, CDR2 SVGAGI. The CDR3 sequence: CASSYSRDHPQHF. CDR3 coding DNA: TGTGCCAGCAGTTACTCGAGGGATCATCCCCAGCATTTT.

This clone was counted ten times or more. This chain connects TRBV5-7 to TRBJ2-3, with 16 bases identical to TRBD2. TRBV5-7 belongs to the ORF category, with a function that is uncertain. The V and J ends lost 3 bases and 4 bases, in that order; junction bases with no gene match: 11. The length of the CDR3 is 19 residues. CDR3 loop: CASSWGLAGGPGGADTQYF. In DNA form, the CDR3 reads TGTGCCAGCAGCTGGGGACTAGCGGGAGGGCCTGGGGGGGCAGATACGCAGTATTTT.

This clone was seen repeatedly, ten times or more. V is TRBV10-3 and J is TRBJ1-2; no clear D gene. Trimming stripped 8 bases from V and 2 bases from J, with 9 bases between. The CDR3 spans 12 residues. Germline V gene data show CDR1 as ENHRY and CDR2 as SYGVKD. The CDR3 DNA sequence: TGTGCCATCGACAACCTGAACTATGGCTACACCTTC. Its translation: CAIDNLNYGYTF.

This clone was found many times. This chain links TRBV19 with TRBJ2-3; no firm D call. The CDR3 covers 13 residues. Germline lookup yields CDR1 LNHDA and CDR2 SQIVND (reference sequence). Trimming shortened V by 3 bases and J by 6 bases, and 10 bases separated the two germline ends. The CDR3 protein is CASSINREDTQYF. CDR3 DNA: TGTGCCAGTAGTATTAATAGAGAGGATACGCAGTATTTT.

As to this clone: The junction departs from the called germline gene at one end, perhaps through a read error. The chain employs TRBV6-6 and TRBJ1-1; weak D call: TRBD1 (5 bases). CDR1 MNHNY and CDR2 SVGAGI come from the germline V gene (reference sequence). The CDR3 runs to 14 residues. This CDR3 reads CASSYGGLNTEAFF. The CDR3 DNA sequence: TGTGCCAGCAGTTACGGGGGACTGAACACGGAAGCTTTCTTT.

About this clone itself: A read error may be the cause here, since a much bigger clone is one base away. Other DNA sequences of this sample code for an identical CDR3. This chain links TRBV20-1 with TRBJ2-7, with TRBD2 identical over 11 bases. The V gene's germline CDR1 is DFQATT and CDR2 SNEGSKA (reference sequence). V gave up 3 bases and J gave up 3 bases; unmatched junction bases: 7. The CDR3 is 15 amino acids. The CDR3 is CSASSEGTSGYEQYF. CDR3 bases: TGCAGTGCTAGTTCGGAGGGGACTAGCGGCTACGAGCAGTACTTC.

This clone was detected a few times. With a much larger clone just one base away, this may be a read error. The CDR3 DNA follows: TGCGCCAGCAGCTTGGGAGAGGAGCAGTTCTTC. It specifies CASSLGEEQFF. The chain carries TRBV5-1 and TRBJ2-1, with D unresolved. V lost 0 bases and J 10 bases, leaving 5 bases between the germline ends. Germline V gene lookup returns CDR1 SGHRS and CDR2 YFSETQ. CDR3 size: 11 residues.

The chain links TRBV3-1 to TRBJ2-1, with D unresolved. The CDR3 consists of 15 residues. V gave up 4 bases and J gave up 1 base, with 11 bases separating them. The germline V gene encodes CDR1 LGHDT and CDR2 YNNKEL (reference sequence). Here the CDR3 reads CASSRRLESYNEQFF. As DNA, the CDR3 is TGTGCCAGCAGCCGAAGACTGGAATCCTACAATGAGCAGTTCTTC.

The chain employs TRBV7-9 and TRBJ2-7; TRBD1 might be the D (6 bases). CDR1 is SEHNR, CDR2 FQNEAQ, per germline (reference sequence). CDR3 length: 14 residues. Trimming pared 2 bases from V and 4 bases from J, leaving 12 bases between. DNA of the CDR3: TGTGCCAGCAGCTTACAGGGGAGATCGTACGAGCAGTACTTC. Amino acid sequence: CASSLQGRSYEQYF. Complete variable domain (other parts from reference TRBV7-9 and TRBJ2-7): DTGVSQNPRHKITKRGQNVTFRCDPISEHNRLYWYRQTLGQGPEFLTYFQNEAQLEKSRLLSDRFSAERPKGSFSTLEIQRTEQGDSAMYLCASSLQGRSYEQYFGPGTRLTVT.

This clone has only a few counts. This may be a read error: a much more frequent sequence differs by one nucleotide. Since the CDR3 does not end with the conserved phenylalanine or tryptophan, this likely comes from a read error. This chain connects TRBV15 to TRBJ1-1; D perhaps matches TRBD1 (6 bases). The V end lost 4 bases, the J end lost 8 bases, and 17 bases lay between the germline ends. Germline V gives CDR1 LNHNV, CDR2 YYDKDF (reference sequence). CDR3 length: 14 amino acids. The CDR3 loop reads CATSNLRDGTEAFS. The CDR3 region has the DNA TGTGCCACCAGCAACCTCCGGGACGGGACAGAAGCTTTCTCT.

In regard to this clone: A much larger clone lies a single base off, so this may be a read error. V usage is TRBV24-1 and J usage is TRBJ2-1, with D possibly matching TRBD2 (6 bases). Trimming took 12 bases from V and 10 from J, leaving 21 bases between them. Germline-derived CDR1 and CDR2 are KGHDR and SFDVKD. The CDR3 totals 13 residues. The DNA for the CDR3 is TGTGCCGCGGGACTGGGGGACCTCCTCGAGCAGTTCTTC. Its protein product is CAAGLGDLLEQFF.

V is TRBV6-2 or TRBV6-3 and J is TRBJ1-1, with D possibly matching TRBD1 (6 bases). Deletions cut 1 base from V and 0 bases from J, with 24 bases between. The CDR3 extends over 20 amino acids. CDR1 and CDR2 (germline): MNHEY, SVGEGT. Written as DNA, the CDR3 is TGTGCCAGCAGTTACTACGGGGGGCGCTTCCCGCGAGACATGAACACTGAAGCTTTCTTT. Its protein product is CASSYYGGRFPRDMNTEAFF.

V usage is TRBV9 and J usage is TRBJ1-1; D unclear. The V gene lost 0 bases and the J gene lost 10 bases, with 13 bases spanning the gap. The germline CDR1 and CDR2 sequences are SGDLS and YYNGEE. The CDR3 sequence is 13 residues long. The CDR3 DNA sequence: TGTGCCAGCAGCGTAGTTGGTGAGGCGGGAGCTTTCTTT. Encoded protein: CASSVVGEAGAFF.

This clone was seen ten or more times. The rearrangement joins TRBV7-8 to TRBJ1-1, with TRBD1 identical over 7 bases. V lost 5 bases to trimming and J lost 3 bases; unmatched junction nucleotides: 9. Germline CDR1 is SGHVS and CDR2 is FQNEAQ. The CDR3 consists of 15 residues. The CDR3 is CASSPTGAGDTEAFF. The CDR3 DNA follows: TGTGCCAGCAGCCCAACAGGGGCAGGGGACACTGAAGCTTTCTTT.

This clone was seen ten or more times. The genes are TRBV10-3 and TRBJ2-7; maybe TRBD2 (5 bases). There are 17 residues in the CDR3. Germline loops: CDR1 ENHRY, CDR2 SYGVKD. V dropped 6 bases and J dropped 4 bases, with 25 bases sitting between them. CDR3 sequence: CAISPRQPGKHSYEQYF. The CDR3 region has the DNA TGTGCCATCAGCCCCAGGCAGCCCGGGAAACACTCTTACGAGCAGTACTTC.